These 11 T cell receptor beta chains came from one sample sequenced in a study of CD8 T cells in ankylosing spondylitis. TCRdb independently ran MiXCR on the 5' RACE reads; one entry per CDR3 protein. The table lists 250,000 to 350,000 distinct CDR3 sequences, 15% to 20% of them singletons. Specimen: blood, either unsorted or a sorted T cell fraction (not recorded which). These receptors all stem from a male donor with ankylosing spondylitis or in good health (not recorded which).

This clonotype occurred a few times. The chain has TRBV4-2 and TRBJ2-2, with D possibly matching TRBD1 (5 bases). CDR3 length equals 16 residues. Trimming pared 4 bases from V and 2 bases from J, leaving 14 bases between. Germline values: CDR1 LGHNA, CDR2 YNFKEQ. DNA for the CDR3: TGTGCCAGCAGCCTGGAAATACAGGCAAACACCGGGGAGCTGTTTTTT. Protein product: CASSLEIQANTGELFF.

The chain links TRBV5-1 to TRBJ2-3; 9 bases are shared with TRBD1. Germline lookup yields CDR1 SGHRS and CDR2 YFSETQ. The CDR3 is 14 residues long. Trimming removed 4 bases from V and 5 bases from J; junction bases left unmatched: 5. The CDR3 coding sequence is TGCGCCAGCAGCCAGGGACAGGGTAGAGATACGCAGTATTTT. Its translation is CASSQGQGRDTQYF. Filled out from reference TRBV5-1 and TRBJ2-3, the complete variable domain reads KAGVTQTPRYLIKTRGQQVTLSCSPISGHRSVSWYQQTPGQGLQFLFEYFSETQRNKGNFPGRFSGRQFSNSRSEMNVSTLELGDSALYLCASSQGQGRDTQYFGPGTRLTVL.

The table lists this clonotype with a few counts. This chain connects TRBV5-1 to TRBJ1-6; D not resolved. Germline CDR1 and CDR2: SGHRS and YFSETQ. The CDR3 runs to 13 residues. Trimming took off 5 bases at V and 8 bases at J, with 11 bases between the two ends. This CDR3 reads CASRWGRDSPLHF. CDR3 nucleotide sequence: TGCGCCAGCAGATGGGGTCGGGATTCACCCCTCCACTTT.

V is TRBV10-3 and J is TRBJ1-2, with 9 positions matching TRBD1. CDR1 ENHRY and CDR2 SYGVKD come from the germline V gene. This CDR3 is 14 amino acids long. Trimming at V came to 0 bases and at J to 7 bases, leaving 3 bases not matched to a gene. The CDR3 reads CAISESTGGTGYTF. The DNA for the CDR3 is TGTGCCATCAGTGAGTCTACAGGGGGCACTGGCTACACCTTC.

This CDR3 reads CASSLESLPRNEQFF. The CDR3, as DNA: TGTGCCAGCAGCTTAGAGTCACTCCCTAGGAATGAGCAGTTCTTC. This rearrangement joins TRBV11-2 to TRBJ2-1; D unresolved. From germline, CDR1 is SGHAT and CDR2 FQNNGV. The CDR3 sequence is 15 residues long. V lost 0 bases and J 7 bases, leaving 13 bases between the germline ends. Drawing the rest from reference TRBV11-2 and TRBJ2-1, the complete variable domain is EAGVAQSPRYKIIEKRQSVAFWCNPISGHATLYWYQQILGQGPKLLIQFQNNGVVDDSQLPKDRFSAERLKGVDSTLKIQPAKLEDSAVYLCASSLESLPRNEQFFGPGTRLTVL.

This chain joins TRBV28 and TRBJ1-6, with D possibly being TRBD1 (5 bases). The CDR3 is 13 residues long. Germline values: CDR1 MDHEN, CDR2 SYDVKM. V was shortened by 7 bases and J by 10 bases, with 14 bases between the two germline ends. The CDR3 bases are TGTGCCAGCAAGTCAGGGTACGTGTCACCCCTCCACTTT. Encoded protein: CASKSGYVSPLHF. The full variable domain, completed using reference TRBV28 and TRBJ1-6, is DVKVTQSSRYLVKRTGEKVFLECVQDMDHENMFWYRQDPGLGLRLIYFSYDVKMKEKGDIPEGYSVSREKKERFSLILESASTNQTSMYLCASKSGYVSPLHFGNGTRLTVT.

J is TRBJ2-5 and V is TRBV5-1, with D maybe TRBD1 (5 bases). The V and J ends lost 0 bases and 3 bases respectively, with 12 bases between them. Per germline, CDR1 SGHRS and CDR2 YFSETQ. The CDR3 spans 15 residues. The CDR3, as DNA: TGCGCCAGCAGCTTGGCCCCGGGCAGGGAAGAGACCCAGTACTTC. Protein sequence: CASSLAPGREETQYF.

This clonotype was counted at least ten times. V usage is TRBV29-1 and J usage is TRBJ2-3; TRBD2 aligns across 15 bases. Germline V gives CDR1 SQVTM, CDR2 ANQGSEA. J lost 3 bases, V lost 0 bases, and 1 base had no gene match. The CDR3 covers 16 residues. The CDR3 DNA sequence: TGCAGCGTTGAAGACGGGACTAGCGGGGGGACAGATACGCAGTATTTT. This gives the protein CSVEDGTSGGTDTQYF.

Many counts were recorded for this clonotype. The chain combines TRBV25-1 with TRBJ1-6, with a tentative D call TRBD1 (5 bases). The CDR3 length is 13 residues. CDR1 is MGHDK, CDR2 SYGVNS, per germline. V was clipped by 5 bases and J by 7 bases, with 9 bases between them. CDR3 amino acids: CASSRGSNSPLHF. In nucleotides, the CDR3 is TGTGCCAGCAGTCGGGGCTCGAATTCACCCCTCCACTTT.

This clonotype was observed a handful of times. The chain recombines TRBV15 with TRBJ1-3; D is unresolved. From germline, CDR1 is LNHNV and CDR2 YYDKDF (reference sequence). The CDR3 is 18 amino acids. The V end lost 1 base, the J end lost 0 bases, and 16 bases lay between the germline ends. In DNA, the CDR3 is TGTGCCACCAGCAGAGCAGTAGGTACGGGCCTCTCTGGAAACACCATATATTTT. Its protein is CATSRAVGTGLSGNTIYF. Together with reference TRBV15 and TRBJ1-3, the CDR3 gives the full variable domain: DAMVIQNPRYQVTQFGKPVTLSCSQTLNHNVMYWYQQKSSQAPKLLFHYYDKDFNNEADTPDNFQSRRPNTSFCFLDIRSPGLGDTAMYLCATSRAVGTGLSGNTIYFGEGSWLTVV.

Only one count was recorded for this clonotype. The conserved phenylalanine or tryptophan is not found at the CDR3 terminus, so this likely reflects a read error. The CDR3 spells CASLRTASGVSTDTQYS. DNA of the CDR3: TGTGCCAGCCTGAGGACGGCTAGCGGGGTTAGCACAGATACGCAGTATTCT. The chain joins TRBV6-1 to TRBJ2-3; 9 bases fit TRBD2. CDR3 length: 17 residues. J gave up 0 bases and V 8 bases, and 12 bases lay outside the gene matches. Germline values: CDR1 MNHNS, CDR2 SASEGT.